This T cell receptor (beta chain) derives from a study of blood T cell repertoires in COVID-19. Study in general: Collection of acute and convalescent COVID-19 samples took place in the United States, Italy and Spain. Sample material is recorded as cDNA or gDNA derived from T cells, B-cell-depleted T cells, or PBMCs.

Per the germline V gene, CDR1 is MNHEY and CDR2 is SMNVEV (reference sequence). This CDR3 is built from 14 residues. Trimming took off 5 bases at V and 2 bases at J, with 12 bases between the two ends. In the authors' workflow: Amplification of reference gene primers was used by the study to estimate nucleated cell counts. Assay used: immunoSEQ multiplex PCR; TCRdb lists only in-frame clones, some missing. The V and J calls and clone size are taken from that table; D and trimming were inferred from the DNA. The data contain under 250,000 clones, about nine tenths of them singletons. The chain uses TRBV27 and TRBJ1-1; D is possibly TRBD1 (5 bases). The receptor comes from a woman aged 40 to 50 with acute or convalescent COVID-19. Material: peripheral blood. The CDR3 loop reads CASSTLGGNTEAFF. CDR3 coding DNA: TGTGCCAGCAGTACGCTCGGGGGAAACACTGAAGCTTTCTTT.